Listed here is a single T cell receptor beta chain. What it recognizes is unknown. This sample stems from a study of cytomegalovirus exposure and HLA in healthy donors. General study points: Roughly uniform depth of sequencing across donors was assumed in presence/absence analyses.

CDR1 and CDR2 from the germline V gene are SEHNR and FQNEAQ (reference sequence). The J segment lost 3 bases and the V segment lost 0 bases, leaving 2 bases of the junction unmatched. The CDR3 loop spans 14 amino acids. PCR employed 60 Vbeta and 13 Jbeta primers. In the authors' workflow: Later analysis identified roughly 82 million unique TCR beta chains, 8.5 million to 13 million shared. Assay used: immunoSEQ multiplex PCR; TCRdb lists only in-frame clones, some missing. The V and J calls and the clone size are those of that table, but D and trimming were determined from the DNA. This table has around 150,000 clones, approximately 76% appearing once.

Sequenced material: PBMCs. This clonotype was obtained from a man aged 40-50 years in good health and CMV-seronegative. The chain couples TRBV7-9 to TRBJ2-7; 7 bases map to TRBD2. The DNA of the CDR3 is TGTGCCAGCAGCTTAGCGGGGGGGGACTACGAGCAGTACTTC. Its translation is CASSLAGGDYEQYF.